This T cell receptor beta chain was retrieved from a study of shared clonotypes between healthy human individuals. Broader study findings: In this cohort, only blood was sampled, and tissue repertoires likely differ. As a rule, naive subsets had a larger estimated richness than memory subsets. Generation probabilities were higher for clonotypes shared across all four sorted-subset donors than for unshared ones.

Across several immunoSEQ plates, the genomic DNA of each subset was split evenly. TCRdb keeps only in-frame clones here, not all; method: immunoSEQ multiplex PCR. The sample shows 1.5 million to 2.5 million clones, roughly 95% of them seen only once. Comment on this clone: The antigen remains unidentified.

Positive CCR7 selection of CD45RO-negative cells yielded the naive CD8 cells, and terminally differentiated effector memory CD45RA+ cells were excluded. The sequencing sample was made of naive CD8+ T cells sorted from blood. The TCR was taken from a man in his late teens or twenties in good health.

CDR3 nucleotides: TGCAGCGCTGCCACAGGGAACTACGAGCAGTACTTC. It is translated as CSAATGNYEQYF. The V and J genes are TRBV29-1 and TRBJ2-7; possible D gene TRBD1, 6 bases. Germline assignment: CDR1 SQVTM and CDR2 ANQGSEA. Trimming left V 7 bases short and J 3 bases short, with 13 bases between. This CDR3 has 12 amino acids.